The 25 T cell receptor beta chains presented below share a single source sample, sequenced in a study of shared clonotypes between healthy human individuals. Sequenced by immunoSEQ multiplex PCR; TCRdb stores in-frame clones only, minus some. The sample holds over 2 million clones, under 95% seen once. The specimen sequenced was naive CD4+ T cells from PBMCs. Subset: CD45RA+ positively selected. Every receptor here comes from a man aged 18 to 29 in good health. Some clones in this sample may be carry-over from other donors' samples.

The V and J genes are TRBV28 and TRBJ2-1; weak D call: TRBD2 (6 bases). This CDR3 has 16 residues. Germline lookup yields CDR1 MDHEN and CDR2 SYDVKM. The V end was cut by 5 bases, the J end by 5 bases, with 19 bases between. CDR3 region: CASSPGGVKRNNEQFF. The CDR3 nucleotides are TGTGCCAGCAGTCCGGGCGGGGTTAAGAGGAACAATGAGCAGTTCTTC.

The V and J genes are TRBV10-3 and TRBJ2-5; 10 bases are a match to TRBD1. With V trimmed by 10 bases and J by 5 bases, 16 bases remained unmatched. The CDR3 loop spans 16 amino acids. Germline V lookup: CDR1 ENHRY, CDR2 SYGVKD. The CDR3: CATTRGDRGRGETQYF. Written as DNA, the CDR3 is TGTGCCACCACCCGGGGAGACAGGGGGCGGGGGGAGACCCAGTACTTC.

The DNA for the CDR3 is TGTGCCAGCAGCCCGCTGGGGACCGGGGAGCTGTTTTTT. Protein sequence: CASSPLGTGELFF. The rearrangement joins TRBV11-2 to TRBJ2-2; no firm D call. V was shortened by 5 bases and J by 5 bases, with 9 bases between the two germline ends. Germline V gene sequence: CDR1 SGHAT, CDR2 FQNNGV. The CDR3 contains 13 residues.

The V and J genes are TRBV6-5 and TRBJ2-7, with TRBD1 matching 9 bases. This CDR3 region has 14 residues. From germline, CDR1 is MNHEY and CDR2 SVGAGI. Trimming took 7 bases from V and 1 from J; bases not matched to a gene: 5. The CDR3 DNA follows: TGTGCCAGCAACCGACAGGGGGGATCCTACGAGCAGTACTTC. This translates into CASNRQGGSYEQYF.

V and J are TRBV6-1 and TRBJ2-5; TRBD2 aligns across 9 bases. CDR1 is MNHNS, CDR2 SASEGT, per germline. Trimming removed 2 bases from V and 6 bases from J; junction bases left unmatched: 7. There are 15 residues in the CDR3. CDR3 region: CASSELVAGAKTQYF. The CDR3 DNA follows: TGTGCCAGCAGTGAATTGGTAGCGGGAGCCAAGACCCAGTACTTC.

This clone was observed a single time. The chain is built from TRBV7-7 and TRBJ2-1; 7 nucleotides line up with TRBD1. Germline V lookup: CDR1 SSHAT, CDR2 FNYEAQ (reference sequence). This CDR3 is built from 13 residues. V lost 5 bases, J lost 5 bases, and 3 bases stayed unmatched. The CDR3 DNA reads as TGTGCCAGCAGCCCGGGACAGAACAATGAGCAGTTCTTC. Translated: CASSPGQNNEQFF.

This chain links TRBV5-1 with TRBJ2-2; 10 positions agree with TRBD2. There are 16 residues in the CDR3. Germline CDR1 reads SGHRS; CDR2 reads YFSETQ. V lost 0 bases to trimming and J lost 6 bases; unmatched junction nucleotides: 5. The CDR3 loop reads CASSLGPSGSAGELFF. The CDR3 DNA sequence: TGCGCCAGCAGCTTGGGTCCTAGCGGGAGTGCCGGGGAGCTGTTTTTT.

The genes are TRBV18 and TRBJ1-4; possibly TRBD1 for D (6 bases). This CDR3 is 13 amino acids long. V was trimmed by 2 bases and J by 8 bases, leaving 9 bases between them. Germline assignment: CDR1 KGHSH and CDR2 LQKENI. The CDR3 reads CASSPRTAEKLFF. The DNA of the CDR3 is TGTGCCAGCTCACCAAGGACAGCAGAAAAACTGTTTTTT.

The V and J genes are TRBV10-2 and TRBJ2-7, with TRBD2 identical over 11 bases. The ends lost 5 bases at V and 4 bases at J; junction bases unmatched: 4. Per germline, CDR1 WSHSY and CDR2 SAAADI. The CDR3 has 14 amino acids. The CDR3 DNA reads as TGCGCCAGCAGTCCGGGACTAGCGGCATACGAGCAGTACTTC. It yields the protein CASSPGLAAYEQYF.

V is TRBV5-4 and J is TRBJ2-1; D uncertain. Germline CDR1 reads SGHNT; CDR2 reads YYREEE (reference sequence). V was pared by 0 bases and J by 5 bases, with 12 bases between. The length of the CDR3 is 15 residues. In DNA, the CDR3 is TGTGCCAGCAGCTTGGGAGGCTCAGCGAACAATGAGCAGTTCTTC. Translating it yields CASSLGGSANNEQFF.

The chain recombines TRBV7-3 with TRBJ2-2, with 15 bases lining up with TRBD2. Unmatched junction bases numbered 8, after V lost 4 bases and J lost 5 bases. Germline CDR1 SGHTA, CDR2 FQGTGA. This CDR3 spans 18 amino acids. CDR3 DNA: TGTGCCAGCAGCTCCTCCGGGACTAGCGGGAGGAGGACCGGGGAGCTGTTTTTT. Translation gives CASSSSGTSGRRTGELFF.

CDR3 DNA sequence: TGTGCCAGCAGACTGCCGGGACTAGTAGGCGAGCAGTACTTC. Amino acids: CASRLPGLVGEQYF. The gene calls are TRBV28 and TRBJ2-7, with 8 nucleotides matching TRBD2. Germline V lookup: CDR1 MDHEN, CDR2 SYDVKM. The CDR3 contains 14 residues. J was trimmed by 6 bases and V by 6 bases; bases with no gene match: 10.

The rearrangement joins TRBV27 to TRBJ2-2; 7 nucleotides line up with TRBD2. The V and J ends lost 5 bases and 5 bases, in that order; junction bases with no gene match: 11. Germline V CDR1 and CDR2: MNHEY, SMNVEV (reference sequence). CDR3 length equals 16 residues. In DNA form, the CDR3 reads TGTGCCAGCAGTCCACTAGCGCTCTACGGGACCGGGGAGCTGTTTTTT. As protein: CASSPLALYGTGELFF.

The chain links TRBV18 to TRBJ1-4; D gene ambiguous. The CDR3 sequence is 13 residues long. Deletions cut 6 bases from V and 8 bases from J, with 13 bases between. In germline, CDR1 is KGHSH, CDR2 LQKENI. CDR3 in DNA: TGTGCCAGCTCGGTCAGCAAGCCCGAAAAACTGTTTTTT. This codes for CASSVSKPEKLFF.

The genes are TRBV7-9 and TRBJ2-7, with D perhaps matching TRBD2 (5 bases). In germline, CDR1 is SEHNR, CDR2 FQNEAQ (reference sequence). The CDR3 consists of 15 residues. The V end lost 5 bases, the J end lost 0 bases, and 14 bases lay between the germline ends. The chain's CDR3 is CASSKTGIFSYEQYF. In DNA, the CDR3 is TGTGCCAGCAGCAAAACCGGGATCTTCTCCTACGAGCAGTACTTC.

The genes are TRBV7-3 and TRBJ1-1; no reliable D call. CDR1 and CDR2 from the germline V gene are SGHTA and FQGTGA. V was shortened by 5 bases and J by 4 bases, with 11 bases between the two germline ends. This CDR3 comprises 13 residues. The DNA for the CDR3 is TGTGCCAGCAGCCAAGTTGGGTTCACTGAAGCTTTCTTT. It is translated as CASSQVGFTEAFF.

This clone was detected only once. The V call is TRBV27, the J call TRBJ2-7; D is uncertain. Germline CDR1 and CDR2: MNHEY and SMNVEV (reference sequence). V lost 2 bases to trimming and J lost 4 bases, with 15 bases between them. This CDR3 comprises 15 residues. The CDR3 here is CASSLRQDNTYEQYF. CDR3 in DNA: TGTGCCAGCAGTTTACGGCAGGATAACACATACGAGCAGTACTTC.

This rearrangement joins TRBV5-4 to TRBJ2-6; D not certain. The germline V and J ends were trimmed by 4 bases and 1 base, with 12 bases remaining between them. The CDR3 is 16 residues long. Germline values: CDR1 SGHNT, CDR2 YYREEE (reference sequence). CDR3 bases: TGTGCCAGCAGCCCAAGCCCTCCTTCTGGGGCCAACGTCCTGACTTTC. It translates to CASSPSPPSGANVLTF.

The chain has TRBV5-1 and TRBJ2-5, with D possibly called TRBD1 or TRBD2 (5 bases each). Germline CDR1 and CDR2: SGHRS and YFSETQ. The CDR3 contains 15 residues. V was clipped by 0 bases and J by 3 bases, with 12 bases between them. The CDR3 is CASSLGGQGEETQYF. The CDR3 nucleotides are TGCGCCAGCAGCTTGGGCGGGCAGGGCGAAGAGACCCAGTACTTC.

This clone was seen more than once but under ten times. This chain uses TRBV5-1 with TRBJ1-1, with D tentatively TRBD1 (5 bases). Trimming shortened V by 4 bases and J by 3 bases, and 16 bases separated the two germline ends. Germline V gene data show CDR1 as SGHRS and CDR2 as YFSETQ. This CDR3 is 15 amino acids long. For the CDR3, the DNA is TGCGCCAGCAGCCCTGGGTTCAGGGTGGACACTGAAGCTTTCTTT. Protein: CASSPGFRVDTEAFF.

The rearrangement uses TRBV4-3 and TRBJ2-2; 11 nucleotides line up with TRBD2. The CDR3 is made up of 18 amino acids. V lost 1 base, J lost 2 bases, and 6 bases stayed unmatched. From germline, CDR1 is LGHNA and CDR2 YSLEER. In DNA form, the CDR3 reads TGCGCCAGCAGCCAAGGACTAGCGGGAACCCTTAACACCGGGGAGCTGTTTTTT. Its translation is CASSQGLAGTLNTGELFF.

Here the CDR3 DNA reads TGTGCCAGCAGGGGTGGGGAATATAGCAATCAGCCCCAGCATTTT. Its protein product is CASRGGEYSNQPQHF. The chain has TRBV6-1 and TRBJ1-5, with D hard to call. CDR1 is MNHNS, CDR2 SASEGT, per germline. The CDR3 is 15 residues long. V was pared by 6 bases and J by 0 bases, with 12 bases between.

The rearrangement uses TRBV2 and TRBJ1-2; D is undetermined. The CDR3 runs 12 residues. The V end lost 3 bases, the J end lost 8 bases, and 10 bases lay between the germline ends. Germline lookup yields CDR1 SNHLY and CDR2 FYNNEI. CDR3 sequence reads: CASSDWGYGYTF. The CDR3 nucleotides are TGTGCCAGCAGTGATTGGGGATACGGCTACACCTTC.

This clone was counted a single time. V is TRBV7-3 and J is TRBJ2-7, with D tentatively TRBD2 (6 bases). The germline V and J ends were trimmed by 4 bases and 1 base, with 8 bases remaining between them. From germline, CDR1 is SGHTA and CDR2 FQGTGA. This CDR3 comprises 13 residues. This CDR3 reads CASSWTTSYEQYF. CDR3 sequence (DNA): TGTGCCAGCAGCTGGACTACTTCCTACGAGCAGTACTTC.

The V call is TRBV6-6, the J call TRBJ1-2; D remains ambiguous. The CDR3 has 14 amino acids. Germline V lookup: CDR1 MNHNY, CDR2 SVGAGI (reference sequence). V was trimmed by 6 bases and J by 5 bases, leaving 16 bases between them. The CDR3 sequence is CASSRELGYYGYTF. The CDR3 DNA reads TGTGCCAGCAGCCGCGAGCTTGGATATTATGGCTACACCTTC.